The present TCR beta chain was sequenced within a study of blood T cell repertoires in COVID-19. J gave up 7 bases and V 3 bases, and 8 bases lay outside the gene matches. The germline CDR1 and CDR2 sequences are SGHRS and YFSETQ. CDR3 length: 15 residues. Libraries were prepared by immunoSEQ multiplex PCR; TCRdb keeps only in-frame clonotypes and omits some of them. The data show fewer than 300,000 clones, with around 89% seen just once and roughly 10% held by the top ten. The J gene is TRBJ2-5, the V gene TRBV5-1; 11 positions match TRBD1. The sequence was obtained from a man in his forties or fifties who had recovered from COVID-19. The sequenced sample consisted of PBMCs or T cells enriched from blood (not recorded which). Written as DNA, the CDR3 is TGCGCCAGCAGCTACGGACAGGGGGCCGTAGGGACCCAGTACTTC. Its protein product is CASSYGQGAVGTQYF. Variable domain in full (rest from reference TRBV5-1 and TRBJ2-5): KAGVTQTPRYLIKTRGQQVTLSCSPISGHRSVSWYQQTPGQGLQFLFEYFSETQRNKGNFPGRFSGRQFSNSRSEMNVSTLELGDSALYLCASSYGQGAVGTQYFGPGTRLLVL.